This TCR beta chain derives from a study of cytomegalovirus exposure and HLA in healthy donors. Points on this clone: As yet, its antigen is unknown.

Repertoires were generated with immunoSEQ multiplex PCR, while TCRdb's copy carries only in-frame clones and drops some. Of roughly 75,000 clones listed, 94% were seen once; the top ten hold around 1.5%. The study, taken as a whole, reports: Rare TCR sequences dominated, though some public TCRs recurred in many donors.

This TCR derives from a man aged 18 to 35 in good health and CMV-seropositive. Specimen: PBMCs.

As DNA, the CDR3 is TGCAGCGTTGATGAGGGGGTTGGGGAAAAACTGTTTTTT. It encodes CSVDEGVGEKLFF. The chain couples TRBV29-1 to TRBJ1-4; a possible D gene is TRBD1 (6 bases). V lost 3 bases to trimming and J lost 8 bases, with 13 bases between them. The germline V gene encodes CDR1 SQVTM and CDR2 ANQGSEA. This CDR3 has 13 amino acids. The full variable domain, with the rest looked up from reference TRBV29-1 and TRBJ1-4, is SAVISQKPSRDICQRGTSLTIQCQVDSQVTMMFWYRQQPGQSLTLIATANQGSEATYESGFVIDKFPISRPNLTFSTLTVSNMSPEDSSIYLCSVDEGVGEKLFFGSGTQLSVL.